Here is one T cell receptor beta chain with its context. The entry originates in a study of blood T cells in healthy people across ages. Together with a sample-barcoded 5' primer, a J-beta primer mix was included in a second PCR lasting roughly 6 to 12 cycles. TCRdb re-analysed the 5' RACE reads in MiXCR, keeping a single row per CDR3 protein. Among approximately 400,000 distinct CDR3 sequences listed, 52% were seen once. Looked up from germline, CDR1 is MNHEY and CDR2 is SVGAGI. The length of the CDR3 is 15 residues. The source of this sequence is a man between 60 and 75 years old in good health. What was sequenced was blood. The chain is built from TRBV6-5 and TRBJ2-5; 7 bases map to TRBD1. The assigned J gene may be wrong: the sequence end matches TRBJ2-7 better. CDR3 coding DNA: TGTGCCAGCAGTTACTCCGGACAGGCCCAATACGAGCAGTACTTC. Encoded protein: CASSYSGQAQYEQYF.